The 10 T cell receptor beta chains below all came from one sample that was sequenced in a study of blood T cell repertoires in COVID-19. Data came from immunoSEQ multiplex PCR; TCRdb stores just in-frame clones and leaves some out. The table has approximately 220,000 clones, 80% to 90% seen once. Material: peripheral blood. These receptors all come from a woman in her seventies with acute or convalescent COVID-19.

This clone appeared a few times. The rearrangement uses TRBV4-1 and TRBJ2-1; 7 nucleotides align to TRBD1. Trimming cost V 3 bases and J 12 bases; bases outside gene matches: 8. Looked up from germline, CDR1 is MGHRA and CDR2 is YSYEKL. This CDR3 region has 13 residues. In DNA form, the CDR3 reads TGCGCCAGCAGCCACGAACGACAGGGATCGCAGTTCTTC. Amino acid sequence: CASSHERQGSQFF.

This clone was detected only a few times. This chain uses TRBV4-2 with TRBJ1-5, with 7 bases that match TRBD1. V shed 3 bases and J 4 bases; nucleotides not matched to a gene: 9. This CDR3 region has 16 residues. The germline CDR1 and CDR2 sequences are LGHNA and YNFKEQ. DNA of the CDR3: TGTGCCAGCAGCCAGGACCCGGGACAGTCGAATCAGCCCCAGCATTTT. Translating it yields CASSQDPGQSNQPQHF.

The chain carries TRBV2 and TRBJ1-6; 11 bases align to TRBD1. From germline, CDR1 is SNHLY and CDR2 FYNNEI. V dropped 4 bases and J dropped 8; count of bases not matched to a gene: 7. The CDR3 is made up of 16 amino acids. The CDR3 region has the DNA TGTGCCAGCAGTGGTTGGGGGACAGGGGGAGATTCACCCCTCCACTTT. As protein: CASSGWGTGGDSPLHF.

The rearrangement joins TRBV5-1 to TRBJ1-2; D perhaps matches TRBD1 (5 bases). Germline V gene sequence: CDR1 SGHRS, CDR2 YFSETQ. The germline V and J ends were trimmed by 4 bases and 4 bases, with 8 bases remaining between them. The CDR3 extends over 12 amino acids. The CDR3 region is CASSVDTYGYTF. Written as DNA, the CDR3 is TGCGCCAGCAGCGTGGACACCTATGGCTACACCTTC.

In its sample, this clone was seen a few times. The rearrangement uses TRBV7-2 and TRBJ2-7; D is possibly TRBD1 (5 bases). Germline CDR1 and CDR2: SGHTA and FQGNSA. The ends were cut back, 5 bases at V and 5 bases at J, with 13 bases in the middle. The CDR3 length is 13 residues. CDR3 bases: TGTGCCAGCAGCCCCCAGGGCTTAGACGAGCAGTACTTC. Its translation is CASSPQGLDEQYF.

The rearrangement joins TRBV7-2 to TRBJ2-7; the D is unclear. Germline CDR1 is SGHTA and CDR2 is FQGNSA. This CDR3 comprises 16 residues. Trimming stripped 2 bases from V and 5 bases from J, with 19 bases between. The CDR3 loop is CASSLTLHMIGDEQYF. CDR3 nucleotide sequence: TGTGCCAGCAGCTTAACCCTCCACATGATCGGAGACGAGCAGTACTTC.

V is TRBV10-3 and J is TRBJ2-2, with unresolved D. CDR3 length: 15 residues. Per the germline V gene, CDR1 is ENHRY and CDR2 is SYGVKD. With 0 bases removed from V and 4 bases from J, the gap between germline ends came to 9 bases. The CDR3 DNA reads as TGTGCCATCAGTGAGTCGACAACAGTCACCGGGGAGCTGTTTTTT. This codes for CAISESTTVTGELFF.

The V call is TRBV3-1 (or the pseudogene TRBV3-2), the J call TRBJ1-2; 8 nucleotides align to TRBD1. V was clipped by 4 bases and J by 8 bases; unmatched bases: 3. Germline CDR1 and CDR2: LGHDT and YNNKEL (reference sequence). CDR3 size: 12 residues. DNA of the CDR3: TGTGCCAGCAGCCCTAGACAGGGGGGCTACACCTTC. Translation gives CASSPRQGGYTF.

This chain connects TRBV7-2 to TRBJ1-1, with 10 nucleotides matching TRBD1. This CDR3 contains 14 residues. V dropped 3 bases and J dropped 7; count of bases not matched to a gene: 5. CDR1 and CDR2 from the germline V gene are SGHTA and FQGNSA. CDR3 in amino acids: CASSFDRGLNEAFF. The DNA for the CDR3 is TGTGCCAGCAGCTTCGACAGGGGGCTCAATGAAGCTTTCTTT. The full variable domain, rest sourced from reference TRBV7-2 and TRBJ1-1, is GAGVSQSPSNKVTEKGKDVELRCDPISGHTALYWYRQSLGQGLEFLIYFQGNSAPDKSGLPSDRFSAERTGGSVSTLTIQRTQQEDSAVYLCASSFDRGLNEAFFGQGTRLTVV.

The chain couples TRBV5-1 to TRBJ1-1; unclear D gene. The length of the CDR3 is 11 residues. V was trimmed by 4 bases and J by 11 bases, leaving 12 bases between them. Germline CDR1 reads SGHRS; CDR2 reads YFSETQ. CDR3 coding DNA: TGCGCCAGCAGCCCCCCCCCATTTGCTTTCTTT. Translated: CASSPPPFAFF.